These 3 T cell receptor beta chains were sequenced from one sample in a study of T cell repertoires in cytomegalovirus infection. TCRdb processed the reads anew with MiXCR; each CDR3 protein has one entry. This sample has around 250,000 distinct CDR3 sequences, with more than 15% found just once. Specimen: CD8+ T cells from PBMCs. Receptor source: a human donor in good health (CMV status not recorded). Some clones in this sample may be carry-over from other donors' samples.

This clonotype has a handful of counts. The chain carries TRBV28 and TRBJ2-1; 9 positions agree with TRBD2. The V and J ends lost 6 bases and 9 bases, in that order; junction bases with no gene match: 12. The CDR3 is made up of 15 amino acids. Germline-derived CDR1 and CDR2 are MDHEN and SYDVKM. The DNA of the CDR3 is TGTGCCAGCAGCTTGCGAGCGGGGGGCCACGGTGAGCAGTTCTTC. Residues: CASSLRAGGHGEQFF.

This clonotype has just a few counts. The chain employs TRBV29-1 and TRBJ2-7, with D uncertain. The CDR3 is 13 amino acids. The germline V gene has CDR1 SQVTM and CDR2 ANQGSEA. Deletions cut 0 bases from V and 1 base from J, with 7 bases between. The CDR3 spells CSVEDHTSYEQYF. The CDR3 nucleotides are TGCAGCGTTGAAGATCACACGTCCTACGAGCAGTACTTC.

At least ten counts were recorded for this clonotype. The chain recombines TRBV7-8 with TRBJ1-1; no firm D call. The CDR3 totals 17 residues. Germline V CDR1 and CDR2: SGHVS, FQNEAQ. V was trimmed by 2 bases and J by 0 bases, leaving 16 bases between them. The CDR3 spells CASSLIGSSYLNTEAFF. The CDR3 DNA reads as TGTGCCAGCAGCTTAATTGGTTCGAGTTACTTGAACACTGAAGCTTTCTTT.